This passage covers 22 T cell receptor beta chains from one sample sequenced in a study of identifying expanded T cells in peripheral blood. TCRdb's table, derived via immunoSEQ multiplex PCR, lists solely in-frame clones and lacks some. In the table there are about 81,000 clones, 80% to 85% of which are singletons. Input material: blood. The receptors derive from a person aged 18 to 70 in good health.

V gene TRBV28 combines with J gene TRBJ2-5; 7 bases map to TRBD1. The CDR3 runs to 14 residues. Looked up from germline, CDR1 is MDHEN and CDR2 is SYDVKM. Trimming took 3 bases from V and 2 from J; bases not matched to a gene: 3. The CDR3 bases are TGTGCCAGCAGTTTCAAACAGGGGCAAGAGACCCAGTACTTC. It codes for CASSFKQGQETQYF.

The chain employs TRBV9 and TRBJ1-4; 11 bases align to TRBD1. The CDR3 is 17 amino acids. V was pared by 3 bases and J by 10 bases, with 14 bases of the junction left unmatched. The germline gives CDR1 SGDLS, CDR2 YYNGEE. CDR3 nucleotides: TGTGCCAGCAGCGCCCATGAGTCCGGGACAGGGGGAGGAAAACTGTTTTTT. Encoded protein: CASSAHESGTGGGKLFF.

This clone was picked up one time. The gene calls are TRBV15 and TRBJ2-3; no firm D call. V lost 0 bases and J 3 bases, leaving 10 bases between the germline ends. Germline V lookup: CDR1 LNHNV, CDR2 YYDKDF (reference sequence). The CDR3 contains 15 residues. The CDR3 DNA is TGTGCCACCAGCAGAGAGAGGTTGAGGACAGATACGCAGTATTTT. Translation gives CATSRERLRTDTQYF.

This rearrangement joins TRBV27 to TRBJ2-7; no clear D gene. The germline gives CDR1 MNHEY, CDR2 SMNVEV (reference sequence). V shed 3 bases and J shed 7 bases, with 16 bases lying between them. The CDR3 consists of 14 residues. The CDR3 here is CASSLTTTPREQYF. The CDR3 DNA reads TGTGCCAGCAGTTTGACGACGACCCCTAGGGAGCAGTACTTC.

V and J are TRBV4-2 and TRBJ2-7; TRBD2 aligns across 10 bases. CDR1 and CDR2 (germline): LGHNA, YNFKEQ. V was clipped by 2 bases and J by 3 bases; unmatched bases: 7. The CDR3 covers 16 residues. The CDR3 nucleotides read TGTGCCAGCAGCCAACTCGGACTAGCGGAAAACTACGAGCAGTACTTC. Translating it yields CASSQLGLAENYEQYF.

This clone was detected only once. The chain combines TRBV19 with TRBJ2-5; 13 bases map to TRBD2. The CDR3 is made up of 16 amino acids. J lost 3 bases, V lost 3 bases, and 4 bases had no gene match. CDR1 and CDR2 (germline): LNHDA, SQIVND (reference sequence). The CDR3 sequence: CASSIRGLAGEETQYF. CDR3 sequence (DNA): TGTGCCAGTAGTATCCGTGGACTAGCGGGAGAAGAGACCCAGTACTTC. Variable domain in full (rest from reference TRBV19 and TRBJ2-5): DGGITQSPKYLFRKEGQNVTLSCEQNLNHDAMYWYRQDPGQGLRLIYYSQIVNDFQKGDIAEGYSVSREKKESFPLTVTSAQKNPTAFYLCASSIRGLAGEETQYFGPGTRLLVL.

V gene TRBV19 combines with J gene TRBJ1-1; 7 bases fit TRBD1. Germline V gene data show CDR1 as LNHDA and CDR2 as SQIVND (reference sequence). V dropped 5 bases and J dropped 4; count of bases not matched to a gene: 7. The length of the CDR3 is 14 residues. Here the CDR3 DNA reads TGTGCCAGTAGTCTCGACAGGGAGGGCACTGAAGCTTTCTTT. It codes for CASSLDREGTEAFF.

The V gene is TRBV6-6, the J gene TRBJ1-3; D remains unclear. Looked up from germline, CDR1 is MNHNY and CDR2 is SVGAGI (reference sequence). The CDR3 is 16 amino acids. The V gene lost 4 bases and the J gene lost 0 bases, with 13 bases spanning the gap. Written as DNA, the CDR3 is TGTGCCAGCAGTTTTTCGGTAGGGAACTCTGGAAACACCATATATTTT. This sequence encodes CASSFSVGNSGNTIYF.

This clone was counted at least ten times. The chain combines TRBV19 with TRBJ1-1; 8 bases are shared with TRBD1. Germline CDR1 and CDR2: LNHDA and SQIVND (reference sequence). CDR3 length: 14 amino acids. The trim removed 10 bases at V and 0 bases at J, leaving 7 bases unmatched. The CDR3 is CAIRDRTMNTEAFF. In DNA, the CDR3 is TGTGCCATTAGGGACAGGACGATGAACACTGAAGCTTTCTTT.

The gene calls are TRBV11-2 and TRBJ2-1; 11 bases are shared with TRBD2. The CDR3 has 16 amino acids. From germline, CDR1 is SGHAT and CDR2 FQNNGV. Germline trimming cut 2 bases from V and 4 bases from J; bases unmatched to any gene: 4. The CDR3 sequence is CASSLNRLAGYNEQFF. CDR3 in DNA: TGTGCCAGCAGCTTAAATCGACTAGCGGGATACAATGAGCAGTTCTTC.

The chain recombines TRBV9 with TRBJ2-2; the D is unclear. This CDR3 spans 14 amino acids. Trimming shortened V by 1 base and J by 1 base, and 5 bases separated the two germline ends. Germline lookup yields CDR1 SGDLS and CDR2 YYNGEE. The CDR3 DNA is TGTGCCAGCAGCGTATCGGGGAACACCGGGGAGCTGTTTTTT. Its translation is CASSVSGNTGELFF.

This clone turned up a few times. The chain carries TRBV29-1 and TRBJ1-2; 8 nucleotides agree with TRBD1. CDR1 is SQVTM and CDR2 is ANQGSEA in the germline V gene. The CDR3 runs to 11 residues. The trim removed 7 bases at V and 8 bases at J, leaving 6 bases unmatched. The CDR3 is CSDMTGAGYTF. CDR3 in DNA: TGCAGCGATATGACAGGGGCCGGCTACACCTTC.

This clone has a handful of counts. CDR3 sequence reads: CASSVFTSGGYTF. CDR3 nucleotide sequence: TGTGCCAGCAGCGTGTTTACAAGCGGTGGCTACACCTTC. V is TRBV9 and J is TRBJ1-2; no reliable D call. Trimming took off 2 bases at V and 7 bases at J, with 12 bases between the two ends. CDR3 length equals 13 residues. Germline V gene sequence: CDR1 SGDLS, CDR2 YYNGEE.

As concerns this clone: The junction does not match germline at one end; this may be a read error. The chain joins TRBV7-2 to TRBJ1-2; maybe TRBD1 (5 bases). This CDR3 contains 12 residues. Germline lookup yields CDR1 SGHTA and CDR2 FQGNSA. CDR3 nucleotide sequence: TGTGCCAGCAGCTCTGACAGAGCACAGCCGATATTC. Translation: CASSSDRAQPIF.

In DNA form, the CDR3 reads TGTGCCAGCAGCTTATTGGGGGCCGGGGGCACTGAAGCTTTCTTT. The encoded protein is CASSLLGAGGTEAFF. The chain employs TRBV11-2 and TRBJ1-1; D is possibly TRBD1 (6 bases). CDR1 and CDR2 (germline): SGHAT, FQNNGV. Trimming left V 2 bases short and J 4 bases short, with 14 bases between. The length of the CDR3 is 15 residues.

The chain is built from TRBV14 and TRBJ1-1, with D possibly being TRBD1 (5 bases). Germline CDR1 SGHDN, CDR2 FVKESK. This CDR3 contains 15 residues. Trimming removed 3 bases from V and 0 bases from J, with 11 bases in between. CDR3 nucleotides: TGTGCCAGCAGCCAGGGGGTTCCCATGAACACTGAAGCTTTCTTT. As protein: CASSQGVPMNTEAFF.

The genes are TRBV5-3 and TRBJ2-1, with 8 bases that match TRBD1. TRBV5-3 is placed among ORFs of uncertain function. The CDR3 loop spans 15 amino acids. V lost 2 bases to trimming and J lost 8 bases; unmatched junction nucleotides: 9. The CDR3 spells CARSFRTGSPYEQFF. Here the CDR3 DNA reads TGTGCCAGAAGCTTCCGGACAGGGTCTCCTTATGAGCAGTTCTTC.

The rearrangement joins TRBV11-2 to TRBJ2-1, with 7 bases lining up with TRBD2. CDR3 size: 15 residues. Germline lookup yields CDR1 SGHAT and CDR2 FQNNGV. V lost 1 base and J lost 2; bases outside the gene matches: 2. The CDR3 DNA is TGTGCCAGCAGCTTAGCGGGAGGCACCTACAATGAGCAGTTCTTC. Its translation is CASSLAGGTYNEQFF.

V usage is TRBV5-1 and J usage is TRBJ1-5; no definite D call. CDR3 length: 13 residues. Trimming stripped 4 bases from V and 7 bases from J, with 12 bases between. Germline-derived CDR1 and CDR2 are SGHRS and YFSETQ. CDR3 DNA: TGCGCCAGCAGCCTCGGTACGGGGCAGCCCCAGCATTTT. Protein product: CASSLGTGQPQHF.

The chain carries TRBV29-1 and TRBJ2-3; unclear D gene. Germline V gives CDR1 SQVTM, CDR2 ANQGSEA. The CDR3 totals 15 residues. Trimming removed 5 bases from V and 3 bases from J, with 18 bases in between. CDR3 bases: TGCAGCGTTATCCCAAGAAGCTTGCAAACAGATACGCAGTATTTT. Translating gives CSVIPRSLQTDTQYF.

This chain connects TRBV19 to TRBJ2-7, with 9 bases aligning to TRBD1. V shed 3 bases and J 4 bases; nucleotides not matched to a gene: 7. Germline CDR1 is LNHDA and CDR2 is SQIVND (reference sequence). This CDR3 contains 15 residues. The DNA for the CDR3 is TGTGCCAGTAGTATCGGGACAGGGTTAGGGTACGAGCAGTACTTC. It specifies CASSIGTGLGYEQYF.

The chain links TRBV14 to TRBJ2-7; 9 bases align to TRBD2. CDR1 and CDR2 from the germline V gene are SGHDN and FVKESK. CDR3 size: 14 residues. With 4 bases clipped from V and 4 bases from J, the junction kept 5 bases outside the gene matches. CDR3 amino acids: CASSPREGLYEQYF. As DNA, the CDR3 is TGTGCCAGCAGCCCGCGGGAGGGCTTGTACGAGCAGTACTTC.